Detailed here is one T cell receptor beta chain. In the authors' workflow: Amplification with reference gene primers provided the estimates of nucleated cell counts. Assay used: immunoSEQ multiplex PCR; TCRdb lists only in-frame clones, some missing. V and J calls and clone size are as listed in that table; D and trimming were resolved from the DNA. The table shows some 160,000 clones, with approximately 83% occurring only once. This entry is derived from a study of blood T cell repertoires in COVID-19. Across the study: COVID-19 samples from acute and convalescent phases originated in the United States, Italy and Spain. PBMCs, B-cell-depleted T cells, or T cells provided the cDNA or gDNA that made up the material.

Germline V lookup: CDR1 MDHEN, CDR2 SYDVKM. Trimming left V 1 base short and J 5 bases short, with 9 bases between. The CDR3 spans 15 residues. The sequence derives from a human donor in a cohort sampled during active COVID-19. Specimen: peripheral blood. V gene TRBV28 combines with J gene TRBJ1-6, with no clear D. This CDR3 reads CASSLSSQNNSPLHF. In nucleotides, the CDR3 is TGTGCCAGCAGTTTATCTTCACAAAATAATTCACCCCTCCACTTT.